The T cell receptor (beta chain) described here comes from a study of early T cells in non-severe SARS-CoV-2 infection. Study summary: Bulk RNA from unsorted whole blood was sequenced; chains were unpaired.

Findings and limits, study-wide: Using VDJdb, the matching emphasized anti-spike CD8 responses while missing private and CD4 specificities.

Notes on this clonotype: Its cognate antigen is unknown.

The CDR3 loop spans 14 amino acids. Germline CDR1 is LGHDT and CDR2 is YNNKEL (reference sequence). Trimming took 5 bases from V and 5 from J; bases not matched to a gene: 8. Individually, cDNA molecules had unique molecular identifiers attached to them. TCRdb re-called the 5' RACE reads through MiXCR, storing one row per CDR3 protein. The data show about 22,000 distinct CDR3 sequences, 5% seen once. The chain is built from TRBV3-1 and TRBJ1-1; TRBD1 matches 7 bases. The sequencing sample was made of whole blood. The clonotype comes from an adult who was a healthcare worker with PCR-confirmed SARS-CoV-2 infection or an uninfected control (not recorded which). CDR3 sequence: CASSLQGGQTEAFF. CDR3 in DNA: TGTGCCAGCAGCTTGCAGGGGGGTCAGACTGAAGCTTTCTTT.